A single sample gave rise to the 26 T cell receptor beta chains below, sequenced in a study of T cell repertoires in cytomegalovirus infection. Their target antigens are unknown. One entry per CDR3 protein, called by TCRdb with MiXCR from the reads. The sample has about 570,000 distinct CDR3 sequences, 40% seen once. The sequencing here drew on cultured PBMCs, taken from culture after CMV antigen stimulation. These receptors originate from a human donor in good health (CMV status not recorded). Some clones in this sample may be carry-over from other donors' samples.

This chain joins TRBV5-5 and TRBJ1-4; TRBD1 is a possible D gene (5 bases). V was clipped by 4 bases and J by 4 bases, with 17 bases between them. Per germline, CDR1 SGHKS and CDR2 YYEKEE (reference sequence). The CDR3 extends over 16 amino acids. For the CDR3, the DNA is TGTGCCAGCAGCCGCCAACTTAGTGGGGGTAATGAAAAACTGTTTTTT. It is translated as CASSRQLSGGNEKLFF.

V usage is TRBV12-3 or TRBV12-4 and J usage is TRBJ2-2; TRBD1 might be the D (6 bases). CDR3 size: 11 residues. CDR3 sequence reads: CATGRTGELFF. In nucleotides, the CDR3 is TGTGCGACAGGTCGCACCGGGGAGCTGTTTTTT.

The V call is TRBV7-9, the J call TRBJ2-1; D possibly corresponds to TRBD1 (6 bases). This CDR3 has 13 amino acids. The germline V gene has CDR1 SEHNR and CDR2 FQNEAQ (reference sequence). With 1 base removed from V and 11 bases from J, the gap between germline ends came to 12 bases. The CDR3 nucleotides are TGTGCCAGCAGCTTAGTGGGGGCTGATAAGCAGTTCTTC. Amino acid sequence: CASSLVGADKQFF.

This rearrangement joins TRBV10-3 to TRBJ1-2, with TRBD1 as a possible D gene (5 bases). Trimming shortened V by 4 bases and J by 0 bases, and 12 bases separated the two germline ends. Per the germline V gene, CDR1 is ENHRY and CDR2 is SYGVKD. CDR3 length equals 15 residues. Written as DNA, the CDR3 is TGTGCCATCAGTGGACAGATTAATTCTAACTATGGCTACACCTTC. The encoded protein is CAISGQINSNYGYTF.

V gene TRBV2 combines with J gene TRBJ2-7, with D maybe TRBD1 (6 bases). V shed 4 bases and J shed 2 bases, with 12 bases lying between them. Germline loops: CDR1 SNHLY, CDR2 FYNNEI. The CDR3 totals 14 residues. The DNA of the CDR3 is TGTGCCAGCAGTGGTTGGCAGGGGCCCTACGAGCAGTACTTC. Encoded protein: CASSGWQGPYEQYF.

A few counts support this clonotype. The chain employs TRBV11-2 and TRBJ2-2, with D perhaps matching TRBD2 (6 bases). Germline lookup yields CDR1 SGHAT and CDR2 FQNNGV. CDR3 size: 13 residues. V was clipped by 4 bases and J by 10 bases, with 13 bases between them. The CDR3 here is CASSSLREAELFF. The CDR3 DNA reads as TGTGCCAGCAGCTCGCTGAGGGAGGCGGAGCTGTTTTTT.

The V and J genes are TRBV6-6 and TRBJ2-5, with D maybe TRBD2 (5 bases). This CDR3 has 15 residues. Germline CDR1 is MNHNY and CDR2 is SVGAGI (reference sequence). Between the trimmed V and J ends, which lost 6 bases and 1 base, there was a span of 15 bases. Written as DNA, the CDR3 is TGTGCCAGCAGCCTTCTAAACCGGGGCCAAGAGACCCAGTACTTC. Translated: CASSLLNRGQETQYF.

Comment on this clonotype: This CDR3 fails to terminate in the conserved phenylalanine or tryptophan, so it likely reflects a read error. The genes are TRBV6-1 and TRBJ2-1; TRBD2 matches 8 bases. Germline V gene sequence: CDR1 MNHNS, CDR2 SASEGT. This CDR3 has 15 amino acids. V lost 5 bases and J lost 1; bases outside the gene matches: 4. CDR3 DNA: TGTGCCAGCAGTCCGGGGGGGCCTTCCTACAATGAGCAGTTCCTC. Amino acid sequence: CASSPGGPSYNEQFL.

This clonotype was detected a few times. The chain carries TRBV2 and TRBJ2-1; no firm D call. V dropped 2 bases and J dropped 10 bases, with 12 bases sitting between them. Germline loops: CDR1 SNHLY, CDR2 FYNNEI. CDR3 length equals 13 residues. The CDR3 DNA reads TGTGCCAGCAGTGAAAGTCAACAGCTCGAGCAGTTCTTC. Encoded protein: CASSESQQLEQFF.

This chain connects TRBV7-2 to TRBJ2-4; 10 nucleotides line up with TRBD2. The V gene's germline CDR1 is SGHTA and CDR2 FQGNSA. The ends lost 3 bases at V and 8 bases at J; junction bases unmatched: 13. CDR3 length equals 17 residues. The CDR3 DNA reads TGTGCCAGCAGCTTGAGGAGCGGGGGGGCAGGGGTCGACATTCAGTACTTC. It is translated as CASSLRSGGAGVDIQYF.

The chain combines TRBV7-9 with TRBJ1-3; no definite D call. Trimming took 1 base from V and 3 from J, leaving 7 bases between them. Germline CDR1 reads SEHNR; CDR2 reads FQNEAQ (reference sequence). This CDR3 spans 14 amino acids. CDR3 bases: TGTGCCAGCAGCTTAGAATCCGTTGGAAACACCATATATTTT. Protein sequence: CASSLESVGNTIYF.

This sequence joins TRBV5-1 and TRBJ1-3; perhaps TRBD1 as D (6 bases). This CDR3 region has 14 residues. V lost 4 bases and J lost 1, with 9 bases in between. From germline, CDR1 is SGHRS and CDR2 YFSETQ. The CDR3 reads CASSNGQSGNTIYF. The CDR3 nucleotides read TGCGCCAGCAGCAACGGACAGTCTGGAAACACCATATATTTT.

This clonotype has more than one count but fewer than ten. The rearrangement joins TRBV7-2 to TRBJ2-7; 9 nucleotides line up with TRBD2. Germline CDR1 and CDR2: SGHTA and FQGNSA. With V trimmed by 3 bases and J by 1 base, 4 bases remained unmatched. The length of the CDR3 is 15 residues. Written as DNA, the CDR3 is TGTGCCAGCAGCTTTAGCGGGAGTCAGTCCTACGAGCAGTACTTC. Encoded protein: CASSFSGSQSYEQYF.

The V and J genes are TRBV7-9 and TRBJ2-3, with a possible D match to TRBD2 (5 bases). Germline lookup yields CDR1 SEHNR and CDR2 FQNEAQ (reference sequence). Trimming took 7 bases from V and 0 from J, leaving 14 bases between them. This CDR3 comprises 15 residues. The DNA for the CDR3 is TGTGCCAGCAACGCGGGCTTCTCTAGCACAGATACGCAGTATTTT. Translating gives CASNAGFSSTDTQYF.

The chain employs TRBV11-2 and TRBJ2-3; 7 nucleotides align to TRBD2. The CDR3 covers 20 residues. V trimming: 0 bases; J trimming: 1 base; junction bases outside the gene matches: 16. In germline, CDR1 is SGHAT, CDR2 FQNNGV. CDR3 sequence (DNA): TGTGCCAGCAGCTTAGATAGGAGCCCAGCGGGAAGGGAGGGCACAGATACGCAGTATTTT. Translated: CASSLDRSPAGREGTDTQYF.

The J gene is TRBJ1-3, the V gene TRBV28; weak D call: TRBD1 (5 bases). Germline assignment: CDR1 MDHEN and CDR2 SYDVKM. This CDR3 is built from 15 residues. V gave up 1 base and J gave up 4 bases, with 11 bases separating them. The CDR3 is CASSLSGVGGNTIYF. Written as DNA, the CDR3 is TGTGCCAGCAGTTTATCGGGGGTTGGGGGAAACACCATATATTTT.

This clonotype was counted between two and nine times. The CDR3 sequence is CASSITSGAYEQYF. CDR3 DNA: TGTGCCAGCAGCATTACTAGCGGAGCCTACGAGCAGTACTTC. The chain links TRBV7-6 to TRBJ2-7, with 8 nucleotides matching TRBD2. J gave up 2 bases and V 5 bases, and 5 bases lay outside the gene matches. The CDR3 consists of 14 residues. Germline V lookup: CDR1 SGHVS, CDR2 FNYEAQ.

The table lists this clonotype with a few counts. This chain connects TRBV6-2 or TRBV6-3 to TRBJ2-7; D unclear. V was pared by 2 bases and J by 2 bases, with 7 bases between. This CDR3 region has 13 residues. Looked up from germline, CDR1 is MNHEY and CDR2 is SVGEGT. This CDR3 is CASSYGVPYEQYF. The CDR3 DNA sequence: TGTGCCAGCAGTTACGGGGTACCCTACGAGCAGTACTTC.

This clonotype has only a few counts. The chain uses TRBV7-2 and TRBJ2-3, with TRBD2 matching 7 bases. This CDR3 region has 13 residues. Trimming took 8 bases from V and 1 from J; bases not matched to a gene: 3. Germline V gives CDR1 SGHTA, CDR2 FQGNSA. The CDR3 DNA reads TGTGCCAGCGGGGCGGGAGGCACAGATACGCAGTATTTT. It translates to CASGAGGTDTQYF.

The chain couples TRBV7-6 to TRBJ2-5; 11 nucleotides agree with TRBD2. CDR1 and CDR2 from the germline V gene are SGHVS and FNYEAQ. The CDR3 has 14 amino acids. With 4 bases clipped from V and 9 bases from J, the junction kept 7 bases outside the gene matches. CDR3 sequence reads: CASSSGLADEAQYF. The CDR3 DNA follows: TGTGCCAGCAGCTCGGGACTAGCGGACGAGGCCCAGTACTTC.

This clonotype showed up just a few times. The rearrangement links TRBV4-2 to TRBJ2-3; TRBD2 aligns across 9 bases. J gave up 6 bases and V 0 bases, and 4 bases lay outside the gene matches. Germline CDR1 reads LGHNA; CDR2 reads YNFKEQ. The CDR3 extends over 15 amino acids. This CDR3 is CASSQDPSGADTQYF. CDR3 nucleotides: TGTGCCAGCAGCCAAGATCCTAGCGGGGCTGATACGCAGTATTTT.

This clonotype appeared a few times. The chain couples TRBV27 to TRBJ2-7, with D perhaps TRBD1 or TRBD2 (5 bases each). Germline lookup yields CDR1 MNHEY and CDR2 SMNVEV (reference sequence). V lost 9 bases, J lost 0 bases, and 9 bases lay in between. This CDR3 spans 12 amino acids. This CDR3 reads CASRDGSYEQYF. CDR3 bases: TGTGCCAGTAGGGACGGCTCCTACGAGCAGTACTTC.

The chain recombines TRBV7-8 with TRBJ2-5, with 12 bases identical to TRBD1. The trim removed 5 bases at V and 2 bases at J, leaving 6 bases unmatched. Germline V lookup: CDR1 SGHVS, CDR2 FQNEAQ. The CDR3 has 16 amino acids. The CDR3 is CASSPRDRGQQETQYF. Here the CDR3 DNA reads TGTGCCAGCAGCCCGAGGGACAGGGGGCAACAAGAGACCCAGTACTTC.

The chain couples TRBV6-1 to TRBJ1-2; 9 bases align to TRBD1. There are 14 residues in the CDR3. From germline, CDR1 is MNHNS and CDR2 SASEGT. V lost 2 bases, J lost 6 bases, and 4 bases stayed unmatched. The CDR3 region is CASSEIGTGHGYTF. The CDR3 DNA sequence: TGTGCCAGCAGTGAAATCGGGACAGGGCATGGCTACACCTTC.

The table lists this clonotype with a few counts. The chain recombines TRBV4-2 with TRBJ2-3; TRBD2 aligns across 8 bases. The CDR3 spans 17 residues. Unmatched junction bases numbered 10, after V lost 3 bases and J lost 2 bases. The germline V gene has CDR1 LGHNA and CDR2 YNFKEQ. CDR3 in DNA: TGTGCCAGCAGCCACCCGGGAGGGGGACTCCCCACAGATACGCAGTATTTT. Encoded protein: CASSHPGGGLPTDTQYF.

V is TRBV7-6 and J is TRBJ1-5; D unresolved. This CDR3 is built from 16 residues. The V end lost 5 bases, the J end lost 1 base, and 15 bases lay between the germline ends. Germline loops: CDR1 SGHVS, CDR2 FNYEAQ. The CDR3 region is CASSAGLKGSNQPQHF. The DNA of the CDR3 is TGTGCCAGCAGCGCAGGACTTAAAGGGAGCAATCAGCCCCAGCATTTT.